The clone carrying this T cell receptor beta chain showed up many times. Its antigen is not identified. With 7 bases removed from V and 2 bases from J, the gap between germline ends came to 12 bases. Germline loops: CDR1 LNHDA, CDR2 SQIVND (reference sequence). This CDR3 is built from 14 residues. Unique molecular identifiers were incorporated during preparation of the TCRbeta library. From the PCR reads, TCRdb called clonotypes with MiXCR, one entry per CDR3 protein. The sample has 200,000 to 250,000 distinct CDR3 sequences; around 9.9% are singletons. This sample was included in a study of T-cell reconstitution after alpha-beta-depleted transplantation in children. Whole-study results and caveats: Newly made T cells mostly supplied T-cell counts and diversity one year after transplant. Day-60 TCRbeta diversity that was high in some patients was derived from surviving recipient T cells and thymic progenitors. At around two months after transplant, the alpha-beta T cells were reportedly derived from several hundred expanded clones that came from non-depleted graft cells.

Sequencing used PBMCs, obtained before TCRalphabeta/CD19-depleted stem cell transplant. The TCR was taken from a child younger than two with acute myeloid leukemia, due to receive a stem cell transplant. V and J are TRBV19 and TRBJ1-3; D gene ambiguous. The CDR3 protein is CASTASTAGNTIYF. The CDR3 bases are TGTGCCAGTACCGCTTCCACCGCTGGAAACACCATATATTTT.